This T cell receptor (beta chain) was retrieved from a study of human T cells and chemical hapten exposure. Across the study: DPC 0.01% went on the upper back by patch test, with reading at 6 days.

Germline CDR1 reads DFQATT; CDR2 reads SNEGSKA (reference sequence). The CDR3 has 15 residues. V shed 7 bases and J 0 bases; nucleotides not matched to a gene: 8. TCRdb used MiXCR to reprocess the RACE reads, holding one entry per CDR3 protein. The sample records 96,000 or so distinct CDR3 sequences, about 9.6% being singletons. Noted time point: patch test 2, 6 weeks after DPC sensitization. Treatment denoted: therapeutic diphenylcyclopropenone sensitization with weekly scalp DPC. This clonotype was recorded a few times. The genes are TRBV20-1 and TRBJ2-1, with 8 bases identical to TRBD1. The source of this sequence is a woman aged 35 to 49 with alopecia areata. Some clones in this sample may be carry-over from other donors' samples. Specimen: whole blood, collected in connection with sensitization to the hapten diphenylcyclopropenone (DPC). The CDR3 coding sequence is TGCAGTGTAAGTCAGGGGGCCGTCTCCTACAATGAGCAGTTCTTC. Its translation: CSVSQGAVSYNEQFF.